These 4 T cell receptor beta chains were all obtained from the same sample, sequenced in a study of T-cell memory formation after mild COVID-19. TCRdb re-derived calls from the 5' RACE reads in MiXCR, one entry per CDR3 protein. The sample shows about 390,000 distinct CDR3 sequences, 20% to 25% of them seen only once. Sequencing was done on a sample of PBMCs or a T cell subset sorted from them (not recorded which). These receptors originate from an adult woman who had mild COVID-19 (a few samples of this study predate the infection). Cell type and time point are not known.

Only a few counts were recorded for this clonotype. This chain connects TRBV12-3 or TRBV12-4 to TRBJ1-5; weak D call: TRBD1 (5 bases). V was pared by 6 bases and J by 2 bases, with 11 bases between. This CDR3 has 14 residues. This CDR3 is CASSKKGGNQPQHF. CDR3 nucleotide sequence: TGTGCCAGCAGCAAGAAAGGGGGCAATCAGCCCCAGCATTTT.

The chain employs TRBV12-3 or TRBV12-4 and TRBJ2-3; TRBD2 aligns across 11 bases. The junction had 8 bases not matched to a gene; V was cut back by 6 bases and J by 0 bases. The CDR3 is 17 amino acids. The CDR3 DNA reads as TGTGCCAGCAGCCTCCCGTCTAGCGGGGGGAGCACAGATACGCAGTATTTT. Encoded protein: CASSLPSSGGSTDTQYF.

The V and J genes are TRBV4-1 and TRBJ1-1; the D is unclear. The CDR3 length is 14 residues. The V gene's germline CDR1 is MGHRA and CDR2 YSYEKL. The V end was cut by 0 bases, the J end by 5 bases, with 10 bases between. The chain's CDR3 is CASSQEDGRTEAFF. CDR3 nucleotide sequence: TGCGCCAGCAGCCAAGAGGACGGACGGACTGAAGCTTTCTTT.

In nucleotides, the CDR3 is TGTGCCAGCAGCTTAGGAGGCCAGGGCTACACAGATACGCAGTATTTT. Amino acids: CASSLGGQGYTDTQYF. The chain has TRBV7-2 and TRBJ2-3, with a weak D call TRBD1 (5 bases). Germline lookup yields CDR1 SGHTA and CDR2 FQGNSA. V shed 1 base and J shed 2 bases, with 13 bases lying between them. This CDR3 spans 16 amino acids.